This is a list of T cell receptor beta chains from one sample in a study of regulatory T cells in long-lasting Graves disease. TCRdb reprocessed the multiplex PCR reads with MiXCR, giving one entry per CDR3 protein. Among roughly 380,000 distinct CDR3 sequences listed, around 15% were seen once. The sequencing used peripheral blood mononuclear cells (PBMCs), collected at new diagnosis, from a patient treated with antithyroid drugs. All receptors derive from a female donor with Graves disease. Both conserved end residues are part of each CDR3. Fields, in order: clone size, D gene, J gene, V gene, CDR3 DNA, CDR3 protein. A D gene is named only where the DNA matches it firmly. Only part of the rows carry a size: once, few, many, or a class if the clone is expanded.

size: many
D: -
J: TRBJ2-7
V: TRBV20-1
DNA: TGCAGTGCTAGCCTCGGAAGGGGCTTGGGGAGCTCCTACGAGCAGTACTTC
CDR3: CSASLGRGLGSSYEQYF

size: many
D: TRBD2
J: TRBJ2-1
V: TRBV27
DNA: TGTGCCAGCAGTACCTTAGGACTAGCGGGCTACAATGAGCAGTTCTTC
CDR3: CASSTLGLAGYNEQFF

size: few
D: -
J: TRBJ1-2
V: TRBV6-1
DNA: TGTGCCAGCAGGGAAGGAGGGGAGCTAAGACAAGCTAACTATGGCCACACCTTC
CDR3: CASREGGELRQANYGHTF

size: -
D: TRBD1
J: TRBJ1-2
V: TRBV9
DNA: TGTGCCAGCAGCCCCCGGGACAGGGCTAACTATGGCTACACCTTC
CDR3: CASSPRDRANYGYTF

size: -
D: -
J: TRBJ1-2
V: TRBV4-1
DNA: TGCGCCAGCAGCCTCGCTCCGAGAAGATCTAATGGCTACACCTTC
CDR3: CASSLAPRRSNGYTF

size: -
D: -
J: TRBJ1-2
V: TRBV20-1
DNA: TGCAGTGCCCGGGGGCGCGTCTATGGCTACACCTTC
CDR3: CSARGRVYGYTF

size: few
D: -
J: TRBJ2-1
V: TRBV6-1
DNA: TGTGCCAGCTCGTGGACTAACCCAGAAGTCGATGAGCAGTTCTTC
CDR3: CASSWTNPEVDEQFF

size: -
D: TRBD2
J: TRBJ2-1
V: TRBV4-2
DNA: TGTGCCAGCAGCCAAGATAAGACGCTAGCGGCGTACAATGAGCAGTCCTTC
CDR3: CASSQDKTLAAYNEQSF

size: few
D: -
J: TRBJ1-2
V: TRBV18
DNA: TGTGCCAGCTCACCAGGGGAGTCCGTCTATGGCTACACCTTC
CDR3: CASSPGESVYGYTF

size: few
D: -
J: TRBJ2-2
V: TRBV4-1
DNA: TGCGCCAGCAGCCAATTGGCCTTGGGGGTCCAGCGGAGGAACACCGGGGAGCTGTTTTTT
CDR3: CASSQLALGVQRRNTGELFF

size: many
D: -
J: TRBJ1-2
V: TRBV13
DNA: TGTGCCAGCAGCTTAGCGATGGGAGACAACTATGGCTACACCTTC
CDR3: CASSLAMGDNYGYTF

size: many
D: TRBD1
J: TRBJ1-2
V: TRBV12-3/TRBV12-4
DNA: TGTGCCAGCAGTTTAGCGGGACAGGGGATCTCCTATGGCTACACCTTC
CDR3: CASSLAGQGISYGYTF

size: many
D: -
J: TRBJ1-1
V: TRBV14
DNA: TGTGCCAGCAGCCGCCTGGGAGGGACACTGAACACTGAAGCTTTCTTT
CDR3: CASSRLGGTLNTEAFF

size: -
D: TRBD2
J: TRBJ2-5
V: TRBV11-2
DNA: TGTGCCAGCAGCACCTCTCCCGGGACTAGCGGGGGGACCTACCGGGAGACCCAGTACTTC
CDR3: CASSTSPGTSGGTYRETQYF

size: many
D: TRBD2
J: TRBJ2-7
V: TRBV29-1
DNA: TGCAGCGTAGAGGGACTATTATACGAGCAGTACTTC
CDR3: CSVEGLLYEQYF

size: -
D: -
J: TRBJ2-1
V: TRBV5-1
DNA: TGTGCCAGCAGCTTTGACGTCGGACGCTACAATGAGCAGTTCTTC
CDR3: CASSFDVGRYNEQFF

size: -
D: TRBD2
J: TRBJ2-1
V: TRBV18
DNA: TGTGCCAGCTCACCTGGACTAGCGGGAAGCGCCAATGAGCAGTTCTTC
CDR3: CASSPGLAGSANEQFF

size: -
D: -
J: TRBJ2-5
V: TRBV2
DNA: TGTGCCAGCAGCGATCAGCAACGGGGAATAAGAGAGACCCAGTACTTC
CDR3: CASSDQQRGIRETQYF

size: many
D: -
J: TRBJ2-7
V: TRBV29-1
DNA: TGCAGCGTTGAACAGGGTTCCTACGAGCAGTACTTC
CDR3: CSVEQGSYEQYF

size: -
D: TRBD1
J: TRBJ1-2
V: TRBV6-5
DNA: TGTGCCAGCAGTAACTCCGGGACAGGCGGAGGCTACACCTTC
CDR3: CASSNSGTGGGYTF

size: many
D: TRBD1
J: TRBJ2-3
V: TRBV12-3/TRBV12-4
DNA: TGTGCCAGCAGTTTCATGGGGACAGGGGGCCTCACAGATACGCAGTATTTT
CDR3: CASSFMGTGGLTDTQYF

size: -
D: -
J: TRBJ1-1
V: TRBV7-9
DNA: TGTGCCAGCCACCGGGGCCTGAACACTGAAGCTTTCTTT
CDR3: CASHRGLNTEAFF

size: many
D: -
J: TRBJ2-6
V: TRBV3-1
DNA: TGTGCCAGCAGCCACAGTGGGTCAAGCTCTGGGGCCAACGTCCTGACTTTC
CDR3: CASSHSGSSSGANVLTF

size: -
D: -
J: TRBJ2-3
V: TRBV28
DNA: TGTGCCAGCAGTCCACCGGGGAGTGGCACAGATACGCAGTATTTT
CDR3: CASSPPGSGTDTQYF

size: many
D: -
J: TRBJ1-2
V: TRBV20-1
DNA: TGCAGTGCTAGACGGCCGGGAGCTAACTATGGCTACACCTTC
CDR3: CSARRPGANYGYTF

size: -
D: -
J: TRBJ2-7
V: TRBV30
DNA: TGTGCCTGGAGTGTGTCCGGGGTGGGGTACTTC
CDR3: CAWSVSGVGYF

size: few
D: TRBD1
J: TRBJ2-7
V: TRBV28
DNA: TGTGCCAGCAGTCTAAGTAAGGACAGGCGCCAGTACTTC
CDR3: CASSLSKDRRQYF

size: many
D: TRBD2
J: TRBJ2-7
V: TRBV28
DNA: TGTGCCAGCAGTTTACTACTAGCGGGTAACTCCTACGAGCAGTACTTC
CDR3: CASSLLLAGNSYEQYF